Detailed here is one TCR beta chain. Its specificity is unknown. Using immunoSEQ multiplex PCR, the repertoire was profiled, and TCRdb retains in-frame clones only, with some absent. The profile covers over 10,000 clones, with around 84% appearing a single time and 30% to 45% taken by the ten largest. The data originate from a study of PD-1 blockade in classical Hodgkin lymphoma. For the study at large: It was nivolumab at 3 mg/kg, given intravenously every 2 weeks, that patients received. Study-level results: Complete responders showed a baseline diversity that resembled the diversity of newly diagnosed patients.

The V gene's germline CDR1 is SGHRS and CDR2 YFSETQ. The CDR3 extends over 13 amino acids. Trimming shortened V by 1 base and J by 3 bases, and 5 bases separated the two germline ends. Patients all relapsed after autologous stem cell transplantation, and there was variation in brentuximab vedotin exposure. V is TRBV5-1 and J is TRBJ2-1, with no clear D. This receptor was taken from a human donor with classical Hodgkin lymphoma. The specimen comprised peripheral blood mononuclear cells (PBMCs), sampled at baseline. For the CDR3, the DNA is TGCGCCAGCAGCTTGCTGAACTACAATGAGCAGTTCTTC. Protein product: CASSLLNYNEQFF.